A selection of T cell receptor beta chains follows, all from one sample in a study of cytomegalovirus exposure and HLA in healthy donors. TCRdb's copy holds only in-frame clones and misses some; the assay was immunoSEQ multiplex PCR. The sample holds tens of thousands of clones; roughly 80% are singletons and the top ten take 5% to 6.5%. The sample comprised PBMCs. The receptors were sampled from a male donor in good health and CMV-seronegative. The CDR3 runs from the conserved cysteine through the conserved F or W. Each record gives: V gene, clone size, J gene, D gene, CDR3 protein, CDR3 DNA. A D gene is named only where the DNA matches it firmly. Rows may omit the clone size; those that give it use once, few, many or a size class.

v_call: TRBV27
clone_size: NA
j_call: TRBJ2-1
d_call: TRBD1
cdr3_aa: CASRRQGALSYNEQFF
cdr3_nt: TGTGCCAGCAGGCGACAGGGGGCCCTCTCCTACAATGAGCAGTTCTTC

v_call: TRBV9
clone_size: NA
j_call: TRBJ2-7
d_call: NA
cdr3_aa: CASSVEGTEGYEQYF
cdr3_nt: TGTGCCAGCAGCGTGGAGGGGACAGAGGGATACGAGCAGTACTTC

v_call: TRBV5-6
clone_size: few
j_call: TRBJ1-1
d_call: TRBD1
cdr3_aa: CASSPGQVNTEAFF
cdr3_nt: TGTGCCAGCAGCCCGGGACAGGTAAACACTGAAGCTTTCTTT

v_call: TRBV5-6
clone_size: NA
j_call: TRBJ1-2
d_call: TRBD1
cdr3_aa: CASTLKGTAAGYGYTF
cdr3_nt: TGTGCCAGCACCCTAAAGGGGACAGCGGCGGGGTATGGCTACACCTTC

v_call: TRBV5-1
clone_size: NA
j_call: TRBJ2-1
d_call: TRBD2
cdr3_aa: CASSLLALAGVNEQFF
cdr3_nt: TGCGCCAGCAGCTTGTTAGCCCTAGCGGGAGTCAATGAGCAGTTCTTC

v_call: TRBV5-5
clone_size: NA
j_call: TRBJ1-2
d_call: TRBD1
cdr3_aa: CASSGDRVMDGYTF
cdr3_nt: TGTGCCAGCAGCGGGGACAGGGTGATGGACGGCTACACCTTC

v_call: TRBV9
clone_size: NA
j_call: TRBJ2-1
d_call: TRBD2
cdr3_aa: CASSDPPRASGRAFLFF
cdr3_nt: TGTGCCAGCAGCGATCCCCCCAGGGCTAGCGGGAGGGCCTTCCTGTTCTTC

v_call: TRBV4-1
clone_size: few
j_call: TRBJ1-1
d_call: TRBD1
cdr3_aa: CASSQGDRGPINTEAFF
cdr3_nt: TGCGCCAGCAGCCAAGGGGACAGGGGCCCGATAAACACTGAAGCTTTCTTT

v_call: TRBV10-3
clone_size: NA
j_call: TRBJ2-1
d_call: TRBD1
cdr3_aa: CAISAPPSGTGRNEQFF
cdr3_nt: TGTGCCATCAGCGCGCCCCCCTCCGGGACAGGGCGCAATGAGCAGTTCTTC

v_call: TRBV6-1
clone_size: NA
j_call: TRBJ2-3
d_call: TRBD2
cdr3_aa: CASSERGLAGMQYF
cdr3_nt: TGTGCCAGCAGTGAAAGGGGACTAGCGGGGATGCAGTATTTT

v_call: TRBV5-1
clone_size: NA
j_call: TRBJ2-3
d_call: TRBD2
cdr3_aa: CASSLLSGRPVDTQYF
cdr3_nt: TGCGCCAGCAGCTTGCTTAGCGGGAGGCCAGTGGATACGCAGTATTTT

v_call: TRBV2
clone_size: few
j_call: TRBJ1-2
d_call: NA
cdr3_aa: CASSDQGQYYGYTF
cdr3_nt: TGTGCCAGCAGTGATCAAGGACAGTACTATGGCTACACCTTC

v_call: TRBV7-3
clone_size: NA
j_call: TRBJ2-3
d_call: NA
cdr3_aa: CASSLTGQTDTQYF
cdr3_nt: TGTGCCAGCAGCCTTACAGGACAGACAGATACGCAGTATTTT

v_call: TRBV30
clone_size: NA
j_call: TRBJ1-5
d_call: NA
cdr3_aa: CAWSAPGLSNQPQHF
cdr3_nt: TGTGCCTGGAGTGCCCCCGGGTTGAGCAATCAGCCCCAGCATTTT

v_call: TRBV28
clone_size: NA
j_call: TRBJ1-5
d_call: NA
cdr3_aa: CASSQMGNQPQHF
cdr3_nt: TGTGCCAGCAGTCAGATGGGCAATCAGCCCCAGCATTTT

v_call: TRBV28
clone_size: NA
j_call: TRBJ1-6
d_call: NA
cdr3_aa: CASQGGSSYNSPLHF
cdr3_nt: TGTGCCTCTCAAGGAGGCAGCTCCTATAATTCACCCCTCCACTTT

v_call: TRBV30
clone_size: NA
j_call: TRBJ1-1
d_call: TRBD1
cdr3_aa: CAWSTQGDTEAFF
cdr3_nt: TGTGCCTGGAGTACACAGGGGGACACTGAAGCTTTCTTT

v_call: TRBV7-2
clone_size: NA
j_call: TRBJ1-1
d_call: NA
cdr3_aa: CASSLAPGMNTEAFF
cdr3_nt: TGTGCCAGCAGCTTAGCTCCCGGTATGAACACTGAAGCTTTCTTT

v_call: TRBV6-1
clone_size: NA
j_call: TRBJ1-2
d_call: NA
cdr3_aa: CASSEGADYGYTF
cdr3_nt: TGTGCCAGCAGTGAAGGGGCCGATTATGGCTACACCTTC

v_call: TRBV5-1
clone_size: NA
j_call: TRBJ1-5
d_call: NA
cdr3_aa: CASSLSGFVNQPQHF
cdr3_nt: TGCGCCAGCAGCTTGTCAGGGTTTGTCAATCAGCCCCAGCATTTT

v_call: TRBV28
clone_size: NA
j_call: TRBJ2-3
d_call: TRBD1
cdr3_aa: CASSFGQGGTDTQYF
cdr3_nt: TGTGCCAGCAGTTTTGGACAGGGGGGCACAGATACGCAGTATTTT

v_call: TRBV5-4
clone_size: NA
j_call: TRBJ1-1
d_call: NA
cdr3_aa: CASSFTGMNTEAFF
cdr3_nt: TGTGCCAGCAGCTTCACAGGGATGAACACTGAAGCTTTCTTT

v_call: TRBV29-1
clone_size: NA
j_call: TRBJ2-5
d_call: TRBD2
cdr3_aa: CSVDASGTQETQYF
cdr3_nt: TGCAGCGTTGATGCTAGCGGAACCCAAGAGACCCAGTACTTC

v_call: TRBV7-2
clone_size: NA
j_call: TRBJ2-3
d_call: NA
cdr3_aa: CASTVGQRSTDTQYF
cdr3_nt: TGTGCCAGCACCGTCGGCCAGCGGTCCACAGATACGCAGTATTTT

v_call: TRBV30
clone_size: few
j_call: TRBJ1-3
d_call: NA
cdr3_aa: CAWGGGFGNTIYF
cdr3_nt: TGTGCCTGGGGAGGAGGATTTGGAAACACCATATATTTT

v_call: TRBV23-1
clone_size: few
j_call: TRBJ2-7
d_call: TRBD2
cdr3_aa: CASSQSWLAGQGEQYF
cdr3_nt: TGCGCCAGCAGTCAATCGTGGCTAGCGGGCCAAGGCGAGCAGTACTTC

v_call: TRBV30
clone_size: few
j_call: TRBJ2-1
d_call: TRBD2
cdr3_aa: CAWSVWPSGSDNNEQFF
cdr3_nt: TGTGCCTGGAGTGTATGGCCTAGCGGGAGCGATAACAATGAGCAGTTCTTC

v_call: TRBV12-2
clone_size: NA
j_call: TRBJ2-1
d_call: NA
cdr3_aa: CASRLVLSYNEQFF
cdr3_nt: TGTGCAAGTCGCTTAGTACTCTCCTACAATGAGCAGTTCTTC

v_call: TRBV11-3
clone_size: NA
j_call: TRBJ2-2
d_call: NA
cdr3_aa: CASSQAEATGELFF
cdr3_nt: TGTGCCAGCAGTCAGGCAGAAGCCACCGGGGAGCTGTTTTTT

v_call: TRBV5-1
clone_size: NA
j_call: TRBJ1-1
d_call: NA
cdr3_aa: CASSLRGSTEAFF
cdr3_nt: TGCGCCAGCAGCTTAAGGGGGAGCACTGAAGCTTTCTTT

v_call: TRBV29-1
clone_size: few
j_call: TRBJ2-3
d_call: TRBD1
cdr3_aa: CSVATGGTDTQYF
cdr3_nt: TGCAGCGTTGCCACAGGGGGCACAGATACGCAGTATTTT

v_call: TRBV19
clone_size: NA
j_call: TRBJ1-5
d_call: TRBD1
cdr3_aa: CASSLRDRGLRNQPQHF
cdr3_nt: TGTGCCAGTAGCCTCCGGGACAGGGGGCTTCGCAATCAGCCCCAGCATTTT

v_call: TRBV6-5
clone_size: NA
j_call: TRBJ1-2
d_call: NA
cdr3_aa: CASSSGRLTNYGYTF
cdr3_nt: TGTGCCAGCAGTTCAGGGAGGCTAACAAACTATGGCTACACCTTC

v_call: TRBV7-2
clone_size: NA
j_call: TRBJ2-3
d_call: NA
cdr3_aa: CASSSGTDTQYF
cdr3_nt: TGTGCCAGCAGCTCGGGCACAGATACGCAGTATTTT

v_call: TRBV6-1
clone_size: few
j_call: TRBJ1-5
d_call: NA
cdr3_aa: CASSDPIRTDSNQPQHF
cdr3_nt: TGTGCCAGCAGTGACCCCATCCGGACAGATAGCAATCAGCCCCAGCATTTT

v_call: TRBV29-1
clone_size: NA
j_call: TRBJ1-2
d_call: NA
cdr3_aa: CSAQQGGYGYTF
cdr3_nt: TGCAGCGCCCAACAGGGTGGGTATGGCTACACCTTC

v_call: TRBV19
clone_size: NA
j_call: TRBJ1-3
d_call: NA
cdr3_aa: CASSRGHSGNTIYF
cdr3_nt: TGTGCCAGTAGTAGGGGGCACTCTGGAAACACCATATATTTT

v_call: TRBV6-1
clone_size: NA
j_call: TRBJ2-7
d_call: NA
cdr3_aa: CASSGTVIYEQYF
cdr3_nt: TGTGCCAGCAGTGGGACAGTGATTTACGAGCAGTACTTC

v_call: TRBV7-9
clone_size: few
j_call: TRBJ2-7
d_call: TRBD2
cdr3_aa: CASSWYRESSGVYEQYF
cdr3_nt: TGTGCCAGCAGCTGGTACAGGGAGAGTAGCGGGGTCTACGAGCAGTACTTC

v_call: TRBV7-9
clone_size: NA
j_call: TRBJ2-7
d_call: NA
cdr3_aa: CASSLGSYEQYF
cdr3_nt: TGTGCCAGCAGCTTGGGCAGCTACGAGCAGTACTTC

v_call: TRBV5-6
clone_size: NA
j_call: TRBJ2-7
d_call: TRBD1
cdr3_aa: CASRPPGAGGHEQYF
cdr3_nt: TGTGCCAGCAGACCCCCGGGGGCAGGGGGCCACGAGCAGTACTTC

v_call: TRBV5-1
clone_size: NA
j_call: TRBJ1-1
d_call: NA
cdr3_aa: CASSLQANTEAFF
cdr3_nt: TGCGCCAGCAGCTTACAGGCCAACACTGAAGCTTTCTTT

v_call: TRBV9
clone_size: NA
j_call: TRBJ1-1
d_call: NA
cdr3_aa: CASSVGLTIMNTEAFF
cdr3_nt: TGTGCCAGCAGCGTAGGACTAACGATAATGAACACTGAAGCTTTCTTT

v_call: TRBV7-9
clone_size: NA
j_call: TRBJ2-7
d_call: TRBD2
cdr3_aa: CASSVGASGRYEQYF
cdr3_nt: TGTGCCAGCAGCGTCGGGGCTAGCGGACGCTACGAGCAGTACTTC

v_call: TRBV9
clone_size: NA
j_call: TRBJ2-1
d_call: TRBD2
cdr3_aa: CASSIRLAGSYNEQFF
cdr3_nt: TGTGCCAGCAGCATCCGGCTAGCGGGATCCTACAATGAGCAGTTCTTC

v_call: TRBV6-6
clone_size: few
j_call: TRBJ2-7
d_call: TRBD1
cdr3_aa: CASRFDRGPEQYF
cdr3_nt: TGTGCCAGCAGATTCGACAGGGGGCCCGAGCAGTACTTC

v_call: TRBV7-9
clone_size: NA
j_call: TRBJ1-1
d_call: NA
cdr3_aa: CASSIVTEAFF
cdr3_nt: TGTGCCAGCAGCATCGTGACAGAGGCTTTCTTT

v_call: TRBV7-2
clone_size: NA
j_call: TRBJ2-5
d_call: NA
cdr3_aa: CASSRRHQETQYF
cdr3_nt: TGTGCCAGCAGCCGGAGACACCAAGAGACCCAGTACTTC

v_call: TRBV5-1
clone_size: NA
j_call: TRBJ2-7
d_call: NA
cdr3_aa: CASSLNTAAGQYF
cdr3_nt: TGCGCCAGCAGCTTGAATACAGCCGCCGGGCAGTACTTC

v_call: TRBV6-5
clone_size: NA
j_call: TRBJ1-2
d_call: TRBD1
cdr3_aa: CASSYRDRAYGYTF
cdr3_nt: TGTGCCAGCAGTTACAGAGACAGGGCCTATGGCTACACCTTC

v_call: TRBV30
clone_size: few
j_call: TRBJ1-3
d_call: TRBD1
cdr3_aa: CACTGQRNTIYF
cdr3_nt: TGTGCCTGCACGGGACAGCGAAACACCATATATTTT

v_call: TRBV10-3
clone_size: NA
j_call: TRBJ2-1
d_call: TRBD2
cdr3_aa: CAISWNRLAGLDVDEQFF
cdr3_nt: TGTGCCATCAGTTGGAATCGACTAGCGGGATTGGATGTCGATGAGCAGTTCTTC

v_call: TRBV6-1
clone_size: NA
j_call: TRBJ1-1
d_call: TRBD1
cdr3_aa: CASSGSDRHPEAFF
cdr3_nt: TGTGCCAGCAGTGGATCGGACAGGCACCCTGAAGCTTTCTTT

v_call: TRBV15
clone_size: NA
j_call: TRBJ1-4
d_call: NA
cdr3_aa: CATSRSGRGLNEKLFF
cdr3_nt: TGTGCCACCAGCAGATCTGGACGGGGACTTAATGAAAAACTGTTTTTT

v_call: TRBV7-3
clone_size: NA
j_call: TRBJ1-2
d_call: NA
cdr3_aa: CASSLTGGRDGGYTF
cdr3_nt: TGTGCCAGCAGCTTAACGGGTGGCAGGGATGGAGGCTACACCTTC

v_call: TRBV7-2
clone_size: NA
j_call: TRBJ2-2
d_call: NA
cdr3_aa: CASSGGPNTGELFF
cdr3_nt: TGTGCCAGCAGCGGGGGCCCGAACACCGGGGAGCTGTTTTTT

v_call: TRBV6-1
clone_size: NA
j_call: TRBJ2-3
d_call: NA
cdr3_aa: CASSADTSTDTQYF
cdr3_nt: TGTGCCAGCAGTGCGGACACTAGCACAGATACGCAGTATTTT

v_call: TRBV7-6
clone_size: few
j_call: TRBJ1-2
d_call: NA
cdr3_aa: CASSSTSNYGYTF
cdr3_nt: TGTGCCAGTAGTAGCACTTCTAACTATGGCTACACCTTC

v_call: TRBV14
clone_size: few
j_call: TRBJ2-1
d_call: NA
cdr3_aa: CASSLASPYNEQFF
cdr3_nt: TGTGCCAGCAGCCTGGCTTCGCCCTACAATGAGCAGTTCTTC

v_call: TRBV7-3
clone_size: few
j_call: TRBJ2-1
d_call: TRBD1
cdr3_aa: CASSPGTGFDEQFF
cdr3_nt: TGTGCCAGCAGCCCCGGGACAGGGTTCGATGAGCAGTTCTTC